This TCR beta chain was recovered during a study of beta chain features in type 1 diabetes. The study, taken as a whole, reports: Fewer insertions but more deletions were seen at VDJ junctions in type 1 diabetes patients. Within patients, naive, central memory and Treg TCRB repertoires seemed more similar than within healthy donors. In every one of the four CD4+ subsets, TCRB CDR3s were moderately but significantly shorter in Type 1 diabetes patients.

This clone has ten or more counts. Its target is not known. Sequencing targeted expressed TCRB transcripts, as all isolated RNA had been reverse transcribed. The repertoire was sequenced with immunoSEQ multiplex PCR; TCRdb's copy has only in-frame clones and lacks some. This sample yields 110,000 to 150,000 clones, of which 9.5% to 10% are seen a single time; 0.65% belongs to the top ten. Sequenced material: central memory CD4+ T cells from blood. The sequence was obtained from a woman between 40 and 50 years old in good health.

The CDR3 DNA sequence: TGTGCCAGCAGTCCCCAGGGGCTAAGCTCCTACGAGCAGTACTTC. This codes for CASSPQGLSSYEQYF. The rearrangement links TRBV7-9 to TRBJ2-7, with D possibly being TRBD1 (6 bases). Germline V gene lookup returns CDR1 SEHNR and CDR2 FQNEAQ (reference sequence). The ends were cut back, 6 bases at V and 0 bases at J, with 15 bases in the middle. The CDR3 covers 15 residues. The full variable domain, its missing parts supplied by reference TRBV7-9 and TRBJ2-7, is DTGVSQNPRHKITKRGQNVTFRCDPISEHNRLYWYRQTLGQGPEFLTYFQNEAQLEKSRLLSDRFSAERPKGSFSTLEIQRTEQGDSAMYLCASSPQGLSSYEQYFGPGTRLTVT.